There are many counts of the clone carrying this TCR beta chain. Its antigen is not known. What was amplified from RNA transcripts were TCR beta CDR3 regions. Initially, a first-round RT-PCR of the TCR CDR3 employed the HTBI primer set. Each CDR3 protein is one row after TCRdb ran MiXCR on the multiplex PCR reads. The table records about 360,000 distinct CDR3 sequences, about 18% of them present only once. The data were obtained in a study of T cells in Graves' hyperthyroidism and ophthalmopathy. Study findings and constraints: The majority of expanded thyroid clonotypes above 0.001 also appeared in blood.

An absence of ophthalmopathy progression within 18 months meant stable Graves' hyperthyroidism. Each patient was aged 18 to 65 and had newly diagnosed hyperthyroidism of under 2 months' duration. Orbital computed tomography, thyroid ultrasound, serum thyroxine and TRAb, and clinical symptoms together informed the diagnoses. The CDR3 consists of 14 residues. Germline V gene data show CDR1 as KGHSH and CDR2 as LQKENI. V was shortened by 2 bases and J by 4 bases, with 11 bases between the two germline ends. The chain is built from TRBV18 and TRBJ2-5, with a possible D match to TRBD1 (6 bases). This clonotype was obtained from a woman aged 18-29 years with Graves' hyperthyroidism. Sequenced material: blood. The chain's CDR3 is CASSPLQGGETQYF. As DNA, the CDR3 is TGTGCCAGCTCACCATTACAGGGCGGAGAGACCCAGTACTTC.